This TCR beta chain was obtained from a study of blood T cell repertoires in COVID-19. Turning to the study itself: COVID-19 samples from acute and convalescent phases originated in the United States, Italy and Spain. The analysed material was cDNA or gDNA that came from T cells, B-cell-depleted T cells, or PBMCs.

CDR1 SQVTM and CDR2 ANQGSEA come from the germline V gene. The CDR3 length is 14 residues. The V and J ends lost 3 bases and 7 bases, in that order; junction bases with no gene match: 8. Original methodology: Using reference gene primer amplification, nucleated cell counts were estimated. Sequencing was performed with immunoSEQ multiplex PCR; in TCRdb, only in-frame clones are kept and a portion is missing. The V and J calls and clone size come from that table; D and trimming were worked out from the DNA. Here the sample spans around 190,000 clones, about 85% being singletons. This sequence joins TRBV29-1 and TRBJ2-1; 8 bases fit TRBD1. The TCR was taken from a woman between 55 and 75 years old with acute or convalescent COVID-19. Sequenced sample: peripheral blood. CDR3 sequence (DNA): TGCAGCGTTGATCTTGGGACAGGATCTAATGAGCAGTTCTTC. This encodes CSVDLGTGSNEQFF.